One sample yielded the 23 T cell receptor beta chains listed below, sequenced in a study of blood T cell repertoires in COVID-19. Assay: immunoSEQ multiplex PCR; the TCRdb copy retains only in-frame clones and omits some. The sample holds about 300,000 clones, more than 80% seen once. Sequencing used peripheral blood. These receptors all stem from a woman between 50 and 59 years old with COVID-19, enrolled during active disease.

The V gene is TRBV3-1 (or the pseudogene TRBV3-2), the J gene TRBJ1-2; 8 nucleotides align to TRBD1. V lost 2 bases to trimming and J lost 5 bases; unmatched junction nucleotides: 7. The CDR3 loop spans 15 amino acids. Per germline, CDR1 LGHDT and CDR2 YNNKEL (reference sequence). The CDR3 DNA sequence: TGTGCCAGCAGCCAATCCGGGACAGGTGGATATGGCTACACCTTC. It specifies CASSQSGTGGYGYTF.

The gene calls are TRBV7-9 and TRBJ2-7, with a possible D match to TRBD1 (5 bases). This CDR3 spans 14 amino acids. V shed 1 base and J shed 8 bases, with 15 bases lying between them. Germline CDR1 reads SEHNR; CDR2 reads FQNEAQ (reference sequence). The CDR3 region has the DNA TGTGCCAGCAGCTTAGGCACGGGCAGGGAAAAGCAGTACTTC. This sequence encodes CASSLGTGREKQYF.

The chain uses TRBV27 and TRBJ2-4; D unclear. V lost 6 bases, J lost 0 bases, and 15 bases lay in between. Germline values: CDR1 MNHEY, CDR2 SMNVEV (reference sequence). The CDR3 extends over 16 amino acids. The CDR3 DNA is TGTGCCAGCAGCCTTGACACCGGAATAGCCAAAAACATTCAGTACTTC. This translates into CASSLDTGIAKNIQYF.

This clone was counted between two and nine times. The V and J genes are TRBV12-5 and TRBJ1-5, with D perhaps matching TRBD1 (6 bases). The CDR3 has 14 residues. In germline, CDR1 is LGHNT, CDR2 FRNRAP. V shed 8 bases and J shed 6 bases, with 17 bases lying between them. CDR3 region: CASSLEGEGQPQHF. The CDR3 nucleotides read TGTGCTAGTAGCCTCGAGGGGGAAGGTCAGCCCCAGCATTTT.

The rearrangement links TRBV6-1 to TRBJ2-1, with 10 bases lining up with TRBD2. Germline CDR1 and CDR2: MNHNS and SASEGT. This CDR3 is 20 amino acids long. V shed 4 bases and J 7 bases; nucleotides not matched to a gene: 22. The CDR3 DNA follows: TGTGCCAGCAGTGCGTACCTTAGCGGGGGGCGAAACTTCTATCATAATGAGCAGTTCTTC. Amino acids: CASSAYLSGGRNFYHNEQFF.

This clone appeared a single time. The rearrangement links TRBV2 to TRBJ2-1; 11 nucleotides match TRBD2. Unmatched junction bases numbered 10, after V lost 4 bases and J lost 8 bases. This CDR3 is built from 16 residues. The V gene's germline CDR1 is SNHLY and CDR2 FYNNEI. The CDR3 DNA is TGTGCCAGCAGTGGGGGAACTAGCGGGGGTGGTTATGAGCAGTTCTTC. Translation gives CASSGGTSGGGYEQFF.

The rearrangement links TRBV14 to TRBJ2-7; D might be TRBD2 (5 bases). The CDR3 is 13 amino acids. Germline-derived CDR1 and CDR2 are SGHDN and FVKESK. V was clipped by 2 bases and J by 3 bases, with 8 bases between them. CDR3 region: CASSQFRDYEQYF. The CDR3 region has the DNA TGTGCCAGCAGCCAATTCCGGGACTACGAGCAGTACTTC.

The rearrangement uses TRBV19 and TRBJ1-2; 7 bases map to TRBD1. This CDR3 spans 15 amino acids. The trim removed 2 bases at V and 2 bases at J, leaving 5 bases unmatched. Germline V lookup: CDR1 LNHDA, CDR2 SQIVND (reference sequence). This chain's CDR3 is CASSIRGRGNYGYTF. CDR3 sequence (DNA): TGTGCCAGTAGTATACGTGGCAGGGGGAACTATGGCTACACCTTC.

The V gene is TRBV19, the J gene TRBJ2-1; 7 bases map to TRBD2. Per germline, CDR1 LNHDA and CDR2 SQIVND (reference sequence). Trimming cost V 7 bases and J 2 bases; bases outside gene matches: 8. This CDR3 has 15 residues. The CDR3 protein is CASTGLSGPYNEQFF. In DNA form, the CDR3 reads TGTGCCAGTACGGGCCTTAGCGGGCCCTACAATGAGCAGTTCTTC.

The chain uses TRBV23-1 and TRBJ1-4; 7 nucleotides line up with TRBD1. TRBV23-1 is noted as an ORF with a role that remains uncertain. The CDR3 is made up of 17 amino acids. The V segment lost 4 bases and the J segment 7 bases; nucleotides outside the gene matches: 15. Here the CDR3 reads CASSPPPDRVDGEKLFF. CDR3 DNA: TGCGCCAGCAGTCCGCCGCCTGACAGGGTAGATGGTGAAAAACTGTTTTTT.

The chain couples TRBV18 to TRBJ2-3; D is perhaps TRBD2 (5 bases). Trimming removed 8 bases at V and 0 bases at J, with 15 bases between. CDR1 and CDR2 (germline): KGHSH, LQKENI. The CDR3 spans 15 residues. The CDR3 nucleotides are TGTGCCAGCACGGCCGGGATGATGAGCACAGATACGCAGTATTTT. The encoded protein is CASTAGMMSTDTQYF.

The chain recombines TRBV27 with TRBJ1-2, with 9 positions matching TRBD1. CDR1 is MNHEY, CDR2 SMNVEV, per germline (reference sequence). Trimming removed 7 bases from V and 4 bases from J; junction bases left unmatched: 4. CDR3 length equals 13 residues. CDR3 in amino acids: CASTDRGGYGYTF. The CDR3 DNA reads TGTGCCAGCACCGACAGGGGGGGCTATGGCTACACCTTC.

The V call is TRBV30, the J call TRBJ1-4; perhaps TRBD1 as D (5 bases). The ends were cut back, 0 bases at V and 3 bases at J, with 11 bases in the middle. The CDR3 is 15 residues long. From germline, CDR1 is GTSNPN and CDR2 SVGIG (reference sequence). The CDR3 DNA is TGTGCCTGGAGTGTAACAAGGGGTTCTAATGAAAAACTGTTTTTT. As protein: CAWSVTRGSNEKLFF.

The J gene is TRBJ2-5, the V gene TRBV2, with D perhaps TRBD1 (6 bases). This CDR3 spans 15 amino acids. The germline V and J ends were trimmed by 7 bases and 5 bases, with 20 bases remaining between them. CDR1 and CDR2 from the germline V gene are SNHLY and FYNNEI. The CDR3 reads CASIPQGLGHETQYF. CDR3 sequence (DNA): TGTGCCAGCATCCCTCAGGGGCTAGGGCACGAGACCCAGTACTTC. Combining the CDR3 with reference TRBV2 and TRBJ2-5 gives the whole variable domain EPEVTQTPSHQVTQMGQEVILRCVPISNHLYFYWYRQILGQKVEFLVSFYNNEISEKSEIFDDQFSVERPDGSNFTLKIRSTKLEDSAMYFCASIPQGLGHETQYFGPGTRLLVL.

The chain combines TRBV13 with TRBJ1-1; 10 bases line up with TRBD1. Germline CDR1 PRHDT, CDR2 FYEKMQ (reference sequence). The ends lost 7 bases at V and 0 bases at J; junction bases unmatched: 8. This CDR3 has 16 residues. CDR3 protein: CASIRDRGRMNTEAFF. The CDR3 DNA is TGTGCCAGCATCCGAGACAGGGGGCGCATGAACACTGAAGCTTTCTTT. Drawing the rest from reference TRBV13 and TRBJ1-1, the complete variable domain is AAGVIQSPRHLIKEKRETATLKCYPIPRHDTVYWYQQGPGQDPQFLISFYEKMQSDKGSIPDRFSAQQFSDYHSELNMSSLELGDSALYFCASIRDRGRMNTEAFFGQGTRLTVV.

J is TRBJ1-3 and V is TRBV6-5, with no clear D. Germline V gene lookup returns CDR1 MNHEY and CDR2 SVGAGI. Between the trimmed V and J ends, which lost 6 bases and 0 bases, there was a span of 12 bases. The CDR3 is made up of 15 amino acids. The CDR3 sequence: CASSRGVASGNTIYF. DNA for the CDR3: TGTGCCAGCAGCCGCGGGGTAGCCTCTGGAAACACCATATATTTT.

The V and J genes are TRBV6-1 and TRBJ1-2; D call uncertain. V was trimmed by 1 base and J by 0 bases, leaving 6 bases between them. This CDR3 has 14 residues. CDR1 is MNHNS, CDR2 SASEGT, per germline. The CDR3 nucleotides read TGTGCCAGCAGTGAAGGTTATGCTAACTATGGCTACACCTTC. Its protein product is CASSEGYANYGYTF.

The chain employs TRBV18 and TRBJ2-7, with D tentatively TRBD1 (6 bases). Trimming pared 2 bases from V and 3 bases from J, leaving 14 bases between. Germline assignment: CDR1 KGHSH and CDR2 LQKENI. This CDR3 is 15 amino acids long. CDR3 coding DNA: TGTGCCAGCTCACCAGGGGGCGGCAGGGGCTACGAGCAGTACTTC. This encodes CASSPGGGRGYEQYF.

The chain links TRBV19 to TRBJ2-1; weak D call: TRBD1 (5 bases). Germline CDR1 LNHDA, CDR2 SQIVND (reference sequence). This CDR3 spans 13 amino acids. V dropped 2 bases and J dropped 8 bases, with 10 bases sitting between them. This chain's CDR3 is CASSILRADEQFF. The DNA for the CDR3 is TGTGCCAGTAGTATACTCAGGGCCGATGAGCAGTTCTTC.

Regarding this clone: An end of the junction does not agree with germline; a read error may underlie this. V gene TRBV29-1 combines with J gene TRBJ1-1, with 7 positions matching TRBD1. CDR1 and CDR2 (germline): SQVTM, ANQGSEA. The length of the CDR3 is 14 residues. This CDR3 reads CSAEGGQRNTEAFF. In DNA, the CDR3 is TGCAGCGCTGAAGGGGGCCAAAGGAACACTGAAGCTTTCTTT.

The rearrangement links TRBV19 to TRBJ1-2; no clear D gene. Germline CDR1 is LNHDA and CDR2 is SQIVND (reference sequence). Trimming stripped 6 bases from V and 4 bases from J, with 15 bases between. The length of the CDR3 is 14 residues. CDR3 bases: TGTGCCAGTAGACCTGGGGAGGGCGCCTATGGCTACACCTTC. This translates into CASRPGEGAYGYTF.

The chain employs TRBV19 and TRBJ1-5; TRBD1 matches at 8 bases. This CDR3 spans 15 amino acids. J was trimmed by 7 bases and V by 6 bases; bases with no gene match: 11. Looked up from germline, CDR1 is LNHDA and CDR2 is SQIVND (reference sequence). The CDR3 region has the DNA TGTGCCAGTAGCGCCGGACAGGGCCTTTGGCAGCCCCAGCATTTT. This gives the protein CASSAGQGLWQPQHF. Using reference TRBV19 and TRBJ1-5 for the parts outside the CDR3, the full variable domain is DGGITQSPKYLFRKEGQNVTLSCEQNLNHDAMYWYRQDPGQGLRLIYYSQIVNDFQKGDIAEGYSVSREKKESFPLTVTSAQKNPTAFYLCASSAGQGLWQPQHFGDGTRLSIL.

The chain recombines TRBV18 with TRBJ2-1, with TRBD2 matching over 8 bases. The length of the CDR3 is 14 residues. Trimming at V came to 0 bases and at J to 10 bases, leaving 5 bases not matched to a gene. CDR1 and CDR2 (germline): KGHSH, LQKENI. CDR3 nucleotide sequence: TGTGCCAGCTCACCACCCGGCCTAGCGGGCGAGCAGTTCTTC. Amino acids: CASSPPGLAGEQFF.